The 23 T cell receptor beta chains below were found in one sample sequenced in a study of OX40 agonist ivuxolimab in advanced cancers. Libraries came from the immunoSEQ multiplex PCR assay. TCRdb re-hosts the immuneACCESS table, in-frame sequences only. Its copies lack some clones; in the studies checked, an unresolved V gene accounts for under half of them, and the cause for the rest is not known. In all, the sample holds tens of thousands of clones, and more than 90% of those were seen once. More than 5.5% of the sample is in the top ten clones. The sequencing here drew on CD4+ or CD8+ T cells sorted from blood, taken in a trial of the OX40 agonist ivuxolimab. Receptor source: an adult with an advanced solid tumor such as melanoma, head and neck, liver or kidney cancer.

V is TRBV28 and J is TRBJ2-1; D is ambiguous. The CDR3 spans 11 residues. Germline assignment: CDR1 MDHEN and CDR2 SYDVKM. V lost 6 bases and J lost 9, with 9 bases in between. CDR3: CASSARGEQFF. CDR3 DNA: TGTGCCAGCAGCGCAAGAGGTGAGCAGTTCTTC.

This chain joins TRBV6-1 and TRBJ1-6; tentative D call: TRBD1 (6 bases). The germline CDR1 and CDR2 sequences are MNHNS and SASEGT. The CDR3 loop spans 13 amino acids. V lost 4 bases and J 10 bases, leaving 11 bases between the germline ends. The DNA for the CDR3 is TGTGCCAGCAGTGGGACAGTAGCCTCACCCCTCCACTTT. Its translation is CASSGTVASPLHF.

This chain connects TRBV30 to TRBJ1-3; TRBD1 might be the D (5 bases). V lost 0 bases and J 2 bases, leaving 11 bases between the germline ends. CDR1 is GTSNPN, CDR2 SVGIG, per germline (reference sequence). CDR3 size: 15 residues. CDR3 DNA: TGTGCCTGGAGTGTACTAGGAGGGGCTGGAAACACCATATATTTT. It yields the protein CAWSVLGGAGNTIYF.

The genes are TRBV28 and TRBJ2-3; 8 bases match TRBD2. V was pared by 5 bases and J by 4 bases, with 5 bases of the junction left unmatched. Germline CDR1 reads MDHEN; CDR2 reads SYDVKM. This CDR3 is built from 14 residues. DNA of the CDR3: TGTGCCAGCAGTAGAAGCGGGAGCTCAGATACGCAGTATTTT. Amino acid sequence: CASSRSGSSDTQYF.

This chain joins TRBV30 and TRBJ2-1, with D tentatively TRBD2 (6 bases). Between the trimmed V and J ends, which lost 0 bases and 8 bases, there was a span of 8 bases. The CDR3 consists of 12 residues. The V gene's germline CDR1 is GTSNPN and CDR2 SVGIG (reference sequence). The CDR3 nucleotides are TGTGCCTGGAGTGTACGACTAGATGAGCAGTTCTTC. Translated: CAWSVRLDEQFF.

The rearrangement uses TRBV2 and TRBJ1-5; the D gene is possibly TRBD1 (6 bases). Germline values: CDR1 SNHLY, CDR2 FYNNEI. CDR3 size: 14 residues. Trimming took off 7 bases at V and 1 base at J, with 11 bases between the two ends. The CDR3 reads CASKRDTSNQPQHF. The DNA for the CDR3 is TGTGCCAGCAAGAGGGACACCAGCAATCAGCCCCAGCATTTT.

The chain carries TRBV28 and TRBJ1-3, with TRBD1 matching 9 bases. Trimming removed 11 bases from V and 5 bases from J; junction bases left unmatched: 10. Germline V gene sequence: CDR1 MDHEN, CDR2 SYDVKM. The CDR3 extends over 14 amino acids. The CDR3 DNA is TGTGCCCACGCCCGGACAGGGGCTAGAAACACCATATATTTT. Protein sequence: CAHARTGARNTIYF.

The DNA for the CDR3 is TGTGCCAGCAGCTTAGGCGGGAGTCCCACCGGGGAGCTGTTTTTT. This gives the protein CASSLGGSPTGELFF. The chain joins TRBV11-1 to TRBJ2-2; 7 bases map to TRBD2. Germline assignment: CDR1 SGHAT and CDR2 FQDESV (reference sequence). The CDR3 consists of 15 residues. J was trimmed by 4 bases and V by 1 base; bases with no gene match: 3.

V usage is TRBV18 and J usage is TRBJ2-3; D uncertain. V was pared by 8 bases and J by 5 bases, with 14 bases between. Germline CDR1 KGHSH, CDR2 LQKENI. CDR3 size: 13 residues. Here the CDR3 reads CASAQSIKDTQYF. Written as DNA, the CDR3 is TGTGCCAGCGCACAAAGTATCAAAGATACGCAGTATTTT.

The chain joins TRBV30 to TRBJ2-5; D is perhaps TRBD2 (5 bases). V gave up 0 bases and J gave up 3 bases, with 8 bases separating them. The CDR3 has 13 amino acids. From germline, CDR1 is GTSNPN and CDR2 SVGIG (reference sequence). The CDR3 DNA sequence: TGTGCCTGGAGTGTACGGCGGGAAGAGACCCAGTACTTC. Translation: CAWSVRREETQYF.

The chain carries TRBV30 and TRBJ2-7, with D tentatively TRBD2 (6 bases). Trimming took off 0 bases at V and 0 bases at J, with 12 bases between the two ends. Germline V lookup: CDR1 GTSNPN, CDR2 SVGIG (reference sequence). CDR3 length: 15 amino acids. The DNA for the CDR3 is TGTGCCTGGAGTGTTGGGACTCCGAGCTCCTACGAGCAGTACTTC. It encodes CAWSVGTPSSYEQYF.

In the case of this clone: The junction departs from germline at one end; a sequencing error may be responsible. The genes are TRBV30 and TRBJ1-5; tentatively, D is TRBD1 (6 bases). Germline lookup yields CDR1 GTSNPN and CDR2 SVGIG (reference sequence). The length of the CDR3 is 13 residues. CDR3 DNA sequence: TGTGCCTGGAGTGAACAGGGCAATCAGCTCCAGCATTTT. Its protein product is CAWSEQGNQLQHF. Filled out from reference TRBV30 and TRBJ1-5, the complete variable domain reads SQTIHQWPATLVQPVGSPLSLECTVEGTSNPNLYWYRQAAGRGLQLLFYSVGIGQISSEVPQNLSASRPQDRQFILSSKKLLLSDSGFYLCAWSEQGNQLQHFGDGTRLSIL.

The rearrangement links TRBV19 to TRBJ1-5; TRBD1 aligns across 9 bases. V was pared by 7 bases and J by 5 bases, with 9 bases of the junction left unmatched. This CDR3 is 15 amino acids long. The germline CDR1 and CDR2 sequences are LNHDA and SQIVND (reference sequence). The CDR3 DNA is TGTGCCAGTACCCTAGGGACAGGGAGTTATCAGCCCCAGCATTTT. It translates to CASTLGTGSYQPQHF.

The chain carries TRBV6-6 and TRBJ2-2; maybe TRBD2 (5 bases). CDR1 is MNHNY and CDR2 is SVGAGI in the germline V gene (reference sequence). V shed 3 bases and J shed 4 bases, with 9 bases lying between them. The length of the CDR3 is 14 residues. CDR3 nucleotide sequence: TGTGCCAGCAGTTATCCGGGGAGCACCGGGGAGCTGTTTTTT. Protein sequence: CASSYPGSTGELFF.

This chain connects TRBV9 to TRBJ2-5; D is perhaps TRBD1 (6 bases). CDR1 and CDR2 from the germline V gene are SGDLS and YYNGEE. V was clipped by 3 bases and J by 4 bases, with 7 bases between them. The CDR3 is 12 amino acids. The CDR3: CASSGGGETQYF. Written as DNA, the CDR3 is TGTGCCAGCAGCGGAGGGGGAGAGACCCAGTACTTC.

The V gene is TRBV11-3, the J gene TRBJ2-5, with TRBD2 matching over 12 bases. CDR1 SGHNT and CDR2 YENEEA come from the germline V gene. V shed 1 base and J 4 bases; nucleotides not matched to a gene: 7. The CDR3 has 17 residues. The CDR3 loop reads CASSLGASGRGTETQYF. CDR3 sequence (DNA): TGTGCCAGCAGCTTAGGCGCTAGCGGGAGGGGGACAGAGACCCAGTACTTC.

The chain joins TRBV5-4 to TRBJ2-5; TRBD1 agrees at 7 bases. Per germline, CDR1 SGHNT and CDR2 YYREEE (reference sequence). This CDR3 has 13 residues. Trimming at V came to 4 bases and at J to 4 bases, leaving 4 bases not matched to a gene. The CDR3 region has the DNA TGTGCCAGCAGCCAGGCAGGGGGAGAGACCCAGTACTTC. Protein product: CASSQAGGETQYF.

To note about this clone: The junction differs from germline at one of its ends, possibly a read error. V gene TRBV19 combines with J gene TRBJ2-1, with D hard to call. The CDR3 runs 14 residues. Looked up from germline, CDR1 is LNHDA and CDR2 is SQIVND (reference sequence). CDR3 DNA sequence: TGTGCCAGTAGCATAGGGTTAAGAAACAATGAGCAGTTCTTC. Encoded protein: CASSIGLRNNEQFF.

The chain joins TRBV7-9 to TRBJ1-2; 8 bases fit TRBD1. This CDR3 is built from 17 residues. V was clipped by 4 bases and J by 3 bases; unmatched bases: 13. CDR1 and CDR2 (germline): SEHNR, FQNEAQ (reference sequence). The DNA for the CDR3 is TGTGCCAGCAGCTCGAGTTACAATCCGGGACAGGACTATGGCTACACCTTC. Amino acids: CASSSSYNPGQDYGYTF.

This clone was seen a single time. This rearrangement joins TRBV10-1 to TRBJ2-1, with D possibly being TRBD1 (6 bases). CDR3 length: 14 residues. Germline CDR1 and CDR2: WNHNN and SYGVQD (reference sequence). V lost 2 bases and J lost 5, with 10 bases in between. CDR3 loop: CASSEGGQDNEQFF. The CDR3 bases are TGCGCCAGCAGTGAGGGGGGCCAAGACAATGAGCAGTTCTTC.

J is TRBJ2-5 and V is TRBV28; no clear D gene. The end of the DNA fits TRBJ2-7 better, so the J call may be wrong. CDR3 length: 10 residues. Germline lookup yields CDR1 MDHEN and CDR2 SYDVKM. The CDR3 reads CASSLTEQYF. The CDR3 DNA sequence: TGTGCCAGCAGTTTGACCGAGCAGTACTTC.

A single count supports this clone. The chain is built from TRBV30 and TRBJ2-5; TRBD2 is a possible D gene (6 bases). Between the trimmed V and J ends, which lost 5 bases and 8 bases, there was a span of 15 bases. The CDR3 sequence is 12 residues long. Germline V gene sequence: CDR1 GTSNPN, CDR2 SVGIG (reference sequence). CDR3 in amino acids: CAWGEQAGTQYF. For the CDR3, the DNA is TGTGCCTGGGGGGAGCAAGCGGGTACCCAGTACTTC. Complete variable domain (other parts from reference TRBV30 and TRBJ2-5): SQTIHQWPATLVQPVGSPLSLECTVEGTSNPNLYWYRQAAGRGLQLLFYSVGIGQISSEVPQNLSASRPQDRQFILSSKKLLLSDSGFYLCAWGEQAGTQYFGPGTRLLVL.

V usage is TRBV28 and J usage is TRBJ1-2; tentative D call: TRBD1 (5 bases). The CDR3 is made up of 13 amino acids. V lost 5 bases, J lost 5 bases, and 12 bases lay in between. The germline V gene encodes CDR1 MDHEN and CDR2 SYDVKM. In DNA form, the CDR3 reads TGTGCCAGCAGTCCCGGACATGCTTATGGCTACACCTTC. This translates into CASSPGHAYGYTF.